The sequence of this T cell receptor (beta chain) was determined in a study of shared clonotypes between healthy human individuals. As for the study in general: There were three CD4 naive, three CD4 memory, two CD8 naive and one CD8 memory plates per donor. General study findings and limits: Generally, estimated richness proved larger in naive subsets than it did in memory subsets.

Only CD45RO-negative cells positively selected for CCR7 counted as naive CD8 cells, so terminally differentiated effector memory CD45RA+ cells were excluded. The protocol was immunoSEQ multiplex PCR, while the TCRdb copy is restricted to in-frame clones and leaves out a portion. The sample yields hundreds of thousands of clones, around 96% seen once. This clone was seen once. Antigen specificity is unknown. Germline V CDR1 and CDR2: MNHEY, SMNVEV (reference sequence). V was cut by 2 bases and J by 4 bases, with 17 bases left in between. This CDR3 comprises 16 residues. The receptor comes from a woman aged 25 to 45 in good health. The rearrangement links TRBV27 to TRBJ2-5; maybe TRBD1 (7 bases). The sequenced sample was naive CD8+ T cells sorted from blood. CDR3 residues: CASSLRSPGGGETQYF. The CDR3 DNA reads as TGTGCCAGCAGTTTAAGATCACCAGGGGGAGGAGAGACCCAGTACTTC.